Listed here are 18 T cell receptor beta chains from one sample, sequenced in a study of cytomegalovirus exposure and HLA in healthy donors. Produced via immunoSEQ multiplex PCR; TCRdb's table is partial and in-frame only. Of 200,000 to 250,000 clones listed, roughly 83% are singletons. The sequencing input was PBMCs. Receptor source: a woman aged 18-29 years in good health and CMV-seronegative.

This rearrangement joins TRBV4-2 to TRBJ2-3; D call uncertain. The germline gives CDR1 LGHNA, CDR2 YNFKEQ. CDR3 size: 14 residues. V lost 0 bases and J lost 5, with 9 bases in between. In DNA, the CDR3 is TGTGCCAGCAGCCAAGATCCGGGCCTAGATACGCAGTATTTT. This codes for CASSQDPGLDTQYF.

The chain combines TRBV11-2 with TRBJ2-7; D not resolved. Germline lookup yields CDR1 SGHAT and CDR2 FQNNGV. The CDR3 runs 12 residues. V lost 4 bases to trimming and J lost 1 base, with 5 bases between them. The CDR3 DNA reads as TGTGCCAGCAGCTGGGATTCCTACGAGCAGTACTTC. Translation gives CASSWDSYEQYF.

This chain joins TRBV5-1 and TRBJ2-2; TRBD1 agrees at 8 bases. Germline CDR1 is SGHRS and CDR2 is YFSETQ. The CDR3 runs to 16 residues. V shed 4 bases and J 1 base; nucleotides not matched to a gene: 6. The CDR3 protein is CASSRGQARNTGELFF. As DNA, the CDR3 is TGCGCCAGCAGCCGGGGACAGGCGAGGAACACCGGGGAGCTGTTTTTT.

V usage is TRBV2 and J usage is TRBJ1-5; 8 nucleotides agree with TRBD1. With V trimmed by 8 bases and J by 2 bases, 11 bases remained unmatched. Germline CDR1 SNHLY, CDR2 FYNNEI. The CDR3 has 16 residues. The CDR3 DNA follows: TGTGCCAGCGCCTATCCGGGACAGGTCGGCAATCAGCCCCAGCATTTT. Its protein is CASAYPGQVGNQPQHF.

This clone appeared once. The V and J genes are TRBV27 and TRBJ1-5, with 7 bases identical to TRBD1. This CDR3 has 14 amino acids. V was pared by 4 bases and J by 10 bases, with 10 bases of the junction left unmatched. Germline CDR1 reads MNHEY; CDR2 reads SMNVEV (reference sequence). CDR3 loop: CASSSTTGLEPQHF. In DNA, the CDR3 is TGTGCCAGCAGTTCTACGACAGGGTTGGAACCCCAGCATTTT.

The V call is TRBV5-1, the J call TRBJ1-5; D is unresolved. This CDR3 comprises 15 residues. Germline V gene data show CDR1 as SGHRS and CDR2 as YFSETQ. V lost 4 bases and J 3 bases, leaving 14 bases between the germline ends. The CDR3 spells CASSPDGPNNQPQHF. Written as DNA, the CDR3 is TGCGCCAGCAGCCCGGACGGCCCTAACAATCAGCCCCAGCATTTT.

The gene calls are TRBV2 and TRBJ1-1; D unresolved. The V end was cut by 7 bases, the J end by 4 bases, with 13 bases between. The CDR3 has 13 residues. Germline values: CDR1 SNHLY, CDR2 FYNNEI. This CDR3 reads CASNREGSTEAFF. As DNA, the CDR3 is TGTGCCAGCAATCGGGAGGGATCCACTGAAGCTTTCTTT.

J is TRBJ2-5 and V is TRBV5-1, with D maybe TRBD2 (7 bases). The ends were cut back, 4 bases at V and 1 base at J, with 17 bases in the middle. Germline CDR1 SGHRS, CDR2 YFSETQ. CDR3 length equals 16 residues. The DNA of the CDR3 is TGCGCCAGCAGCCTCACCTTGGGGGGGCTCCAAGAGACCCAGTACTTC. Translating it yields CASSLTLGGLQETQYF.

The chain employs TRBV5-1 and TRBJ1-2, with D unresolved. The germline V gene has CDR1 SGHRS and CDR2 YFSETQ. V was pared by 4 bases and J by 0 bases, with 7 bases between. This CDR3 has 13 residues. CDR3 residues: CASSDDANYGYTF. CDR3 nucleotides: TGCGCCAGCAGCGACGATGCTAACTATGGCTACACCTTC.

The V call is TRBV5-1, the J call TRBJ2-2; TRBD2 agrees at 10 bases. The trim removed 0 bases at V and 0 bases at J, leaving 11 bases unmatched. Germline CDR1 and CDR2: SGHRS and YFSETQ. The CDR3 consists of 20 residues. The CDR3 region has the DNA TGCGCCAGCAGCTTGGTGGCTAGCGGGAGACCGACATCGAACACCGGGGAGCTGTTTTTT. This sequence encodes CASSLVASGRPTSNTGELFF.

The V gene is TRBV4-1, the J gene TRBJ1-4; D may be TRBD1 (5 bases). Germline V CDR1 and CDR2: MGHRA, YSYEKL. Trimming removed 4 bases from V and 3 bases from J, with 15 bases in between. The CDR3 has 16 residues. The CDR3 DNA follows: TGCGCCAGCAGCCGCATCTCAGGGCCGGCTAATGAAAAACTGTTTTTT. This codes for CASSRISGPANEKLFF.

This clone was observed a single time. The chain employs TRBV28 and TRBJ2-1; D assignment may be TRBD1 or TRBD2 (5 bases each). This CDR3 is built from 14 residues. The V gene's germline CDR1 is MDHEN and CDR2 SYDVKM. V lost 7 bases and J 0 bases, leaving 10 bases between the germline ends. Written as DNA, the CDR3 is TGTGCCAGCACCCCGGGACCCTCCTACAATGAGCAGTTCTTC. Its translation: CASTPGPSYNEQFF. The whole variable domain, remainder taken from reference TRBV28 and TRBJ2-1, is DVKVTQSSRYLVKRTGEKVFLECVQDMDHENMFWYRQDPGLGLRLIYFSYDVKMKEKGDIPEGYSVSREKKERFSLILESASTNQTSMYLCASTPGPSYNEQFFGPGTRLTVL.

CDR3 in DNA: TGTGCCAGCAGCGTAATGCAGCTAGGCCAAGAGACCCAGTACTTC. It codes for CASSVMQLGQETQYF. The V call is TRBV9, the J call TRBJ2-5; no clear D. The CDR3 is 15 amino acids. With 1 base removed from V and 1 base from J, the gap between germline ends came to 11 bases. The germline V gene has CDR1 SGDLS and CDR2 YYNGEE.

J is TRBJ1-5 and V is TRBV2; 9 nucleotides line up with TRBD1. The CDR3 is 20 amino acids. Germline trimming cut 5 bases from V and 4 bases from J; bases unmatched to any gene: 21. The germline gives CDR1 SNHLY, CDR2 FYNNEI. CDR3 in amino acids: CASSKTRAPGTGKDNQPQHF. The CDR3, as DNA: TGTGCCAGCAGTAAAACGCGAGCTCCCGGGACAGGGAAGGATAATCAGCCCCAGCATTTT.

The V gene is TRBV6-1, the J gene TRBJ2-3; tentative D call: TRBD2 (5 bases). Germline V lookup: CDR1 MNHNS, CDR2 SASEGT. V lost 4 bases, J lost 1 base, and 15 bases lay in between. This CDR3 contains 16 residues. This CDR3 reads CASSVLAFDGTDTQYF. DNA of the CDR3: TGTGCCAGCAGTGTGCTAGCTTTTGACGGCACAGATACGCAGTATTTT.

This chain joins TRBV11-3 and TRBJ2-2; D perhaps matches TRBD2 (6 bases). Looked up from germline, CDR1 is SGHNT and CDR2 is YENEEA. The CDR3 loop spans 15 amino acids. V was shortened by 1 base and J by 7 bases, with 13 bases between the two germline ends. CDR3 in DNA: TGTGCCAGCAGCTTAGGGACGATCGGGAGCGGGGAGCTGTTTTTT. Translating gives CASSLGTIGSGELFF.

This sequence joins TRBV2 and TRBJ1-6; no clear D. Germline V gives CDR1 SNHLY, CDR2 FYNNEI. V was cut by 6 bases and J by 4 bases, with 16 bases left in between. The CDR3 is 16 residues long. The DNA for the CDR3 is TGTGCCAGCAGGGAACAGATCAAGGCATATAATTCACCCCTCCACTTT. Translation gives CASREQIKAYNSPLHF.

This chain joins TRBV6-6 and TRBJ2-7; TRBD1 might be the D (5 bases). Germline V gives CDR1 MNHNY, CDR2 SVGAGI (reference sequence). V dropped 7 bases and J dropped 5 bases, with 15 bases sitting between them. The CDR3 spans 13 residues. The CDR3 sequence: CASKAGYGNEQYF. CDR3 in DNA: TGTGCCAGCAAGGCAGGGTACGGAAACGAGCAGTACTTC.